This is a list of T cell receptor beta chains from one sample in a study of resident and recirculating memory T cells in vitiligo. Here immunoSEQ multiplex PCR was the method, and the copy in TCRdb shows in-frame clones only, minus some. The table has tens of thousands of clones, about 91% seen once. The material sequenced was blood. The receptors originated from a male donor with vitiligo. CDR3s include the opening cysteine and the closing phenylalanine or tryptophan. Each record gives: CDR3 protein, CDR3 DNA, D gene, clone size, CDR3 length, J gene, V gene. The D gene is left open where the match is weak. Clone size is stated in some rows and not others, as once, few, many or a class when expanded.

CASSLYRGQPSGGEQYF	TGCGCCAGCAGCTTGTACAGGGGCCAGCCTTCAGGCGGAGAGCAGTACTTC	TRBD1	-	17	TRBJ2-7	TRBV5-1
CASSETSGSSDTQYF	TGCGCCAGCAGCGAAACTAGCGGGAGCTCAGATACGCAGTATTTT	TRBD2	-	15	TRBJ2-3	TRBV5-1
CASSQGSGRATDTQYF	TGCGCCAGCAGTCAGGGGAGCGGGAGGGCCACAGATACGCAGTATTTT	TRBD2	-	16	TRBJ2-3	TRBV23-1
CASIALGGRSTDTQYF	TGTGCCAGCATCGCTCTCGGGGGGAGGAGCACAGATACGCAGTATTTT	TRBD2	-	16	TRBJ2-3	TRBV7-9
CASSYRDRVGPYEQYF	TGTGCCAGCAGTTACCGAGACAGGGTAGGGCCCTACGAGCAGTACTTC	TRBD1	-	16	TRBJ2-7	TRBV6-5
CASSSRDRGSHNEQFF	TGTGCCAGCAGCTCCCGGGACAGGGGGTCCCACAATGAGCAGTTCTTC	TRBD1	-	16	TRBJ2-1	TRBV11-2
CATDREGYGYTF	TGTGCCACCGACAGGGAAGGCTATGGCTACACCTTC	TRBD1	-	12	TRBJ1-2	TRBV25-1
CASTNPRDRAANTGELFF	TGTGCCAGCACCAACCCTCGGGACAGGGCTGCGAACACCGGGGAGCTGTTTTTT	TRBD1	-	18	TRBJ2-2	TRBV9
CASSLLYRGDTEAFF	TGTGCCAGCAGCCTATTATACAGGGGAGACACTGAAGCTTTCTTT	TRBD1	-	15	TRBJ1-1	TRBV7-3
CASRSDYYKNIQYF	TGTGCCAGCAGATCCGACTATTACAAAAACATTCAGTACTTC	-	-	14	TRBJ2-4	TRBV28
CASSLERRGPEDTQYF	TGCGCCAGCAGCTTGGAGCGCAGGGGGCCTGAAGATACGCAGTATTTT	TRBD1	-	16	TRBJ2-3	TRBV5-1
CASSFAGSKNIQYF	TGTGCCAGCAGCTTTGCGGGATCCAAAAACATTCAGTACTTC	-	few	14	TRBJ2-4	TRBV7-9
CASSLGLTGRDQPQHF	TGTGCCAGCAGCTTAGGATTGACAGGGCGGGATCAGCCCCAGCATTTT	TRBD1	once	16	TRBJ1-5	TRBV7-9
CASSTVGQGMGNEQFF	TGTGCCAGCAGTACGGTCGGACAGGGGATGGGCAATGAGCAGTTCTTC	TRBD1	-	16	TRBJ2-1	TRBV28
CASTPPGRDEKLFF	TGTGCCAGCACCCCCCCCGGCAGGGATGAAAAACTGTTTTTT	-	-	14	TRBJ1-4	TRBV6-4
CASKSQGLSTDTQYF	TGTGCCAGTAAAAGCCAGGGATTAAGCACAGATACGCAGTATTTT	-	once	15	TRBJ2-3	TRBV2
CASSIGGQGVSTIYYGYTF	TGCGCCAGCAGCATCGGTGGACAGGGGGTATCCACCATTTACTATGGCTACACCTTC	TRBD1	-	19	TRBJ1-2	TRBV5-1
CASSLVGLASGELFF	TGCGCCAGCAGCTTGGTGGGACTAGCATCCGGGGAGCTGTTTTTT	TRBD2	-	15	TRBJ2-2	TRBV5-1
CASSLGQDSSTDTQYF	TGTGCCAGCAGCTTAGGTCAGGATTCTAGCACAGATACGCAGTATTTT	-	-	16	TRBJ2-3	TRBV7-9
CASSLRLGRITEAFF	TGTGCCAGCAGCTTAAGGTTGGGGCGTATCACTGAAGCTTTCTTT	-	-	15	TRBJ1-1	TRBV7-3
CASSLFGTGGLDTQYF	TGTGCCAGCAGCTTATTTGGGACAGGGGGCTTAGATACGCAGTATTTT	TRBD1	-	16	TRBJ2-3	TRBV7-3
CASSLGSGQGRVEQYF	TGTGCCAGCAGCTTAGGCAGCGGTCAGGGGAGGGTCGAGCAGTACTTC	-	-	16	TRBJ2-7	TRBV11-2
CASSSTTGQGSGTIYF	TGTGCCAGCAGCTCAACTACGGGACAGGGTTCTGGCACCATATATTTT	TRBD1	-	16	TRBJ1-3	TRBV7-2
CASSPGTGGSSTEAFF	TGTGCCAGTAGCCCCGGGACAGGGGGATCGAGCACTGAAGCTTTCTTT	TRBD1	-	16	TRBJ1-1	TRBV19
CASSIVGALRSYEQYF	TGTGCCAGTAGTATTGTTGGGGCCTTAAGGTCCTACGAGCAGTACTTC	-	few	16	TRBJ2-7	TRBV19
CASSYAGTGQETQYF	TGTGCCAGCAGTTACGCAGGAACCGGCCAAGAGACCCAGTACTTC	-	-	15	TRBJ2-5	TRBV6-5
CASSRDKDYEQYF	TGTGCCAGCAGCCGGGACAAGGACTACGAGCAGTACTTC	-	-	13	TRBJ2-7	TRBV6-5
CASSTVSGRREQFF	TGTGCCAGTAGTACGGTTAGCGGGAGACGAGAGCAGTTCTTC	TRBD2	-	14	TRBJ2-1	TRBV19
CASSPSTAGVAYEQYF	TGTGCCAGCTCACCATCGACGGCCGGGGTCGCCTACGAGCAGTACTTC	-	-	16	TRBJ2-7	TRBV18
CASSGTGWDTGELFF	TGCGCCAGCAGCGGGACAGGGTGGGACACCGGGGAGCTGTTTTTT	TRBD1	few	15	TRBJ2-2	TRBV5-1
CASSLRTGRGGPVYGYTF	TGTGCCAGCAGCCTGCGGACAGGTAGAGGGGGGCCTGTTTATGGCTACACCTTC	TRBD1	-	18	TRBJ1-2	TRBV11-2
CASSLGQAYPYGYTF	TGTGCCAGCAGCCTGGGACAGGCATACCCCTATGGCTACACCTTC	TRBD1	-	15	TRBJ1-2	TRBV7-9
CASSFRTVNTEAFF	TGCGCCAGCAGCTTTAGGACAGTGAACACTGAAGCTTTCTTT	-	-	14	TRBJ1-1	TRBV5-1
CASSFLTSGGTSTDTQYF	TGTGCCAGCAGTTTTCTGACTAGCGGGGGAACTAGCACAGATACGCAGTATTTT	TRBD2	-	18	TRBJ2-3	TRBV27
CASSLIVREQFF	TGTGCCAGCAGCTTGATCGTCAGGGAGCAGTTCTTC	-	-	12	TRBJ2-1	TRBV5-6
CASSQDEGRDTQYF	TGTGCCAGCAGCCAAGACGAAGGGAGGGATACGCAGTATTTT	-	-	14	TRBJ2-3	TRBV4-2
CASSSGTGNYEQYF	TGTGCCAGCAGCTCGGGGACAGGGAACTACGAGCAGTACTTC	TRBD1	-	14	TRBJ2-7	TRBV5-5
CASSPGLAGAASYNEQFF	TGTGCCAGCAGCCCGGGACTAGCGGGAGCTGCCTCCTACAATGAGCAGTTCTTC	TRBD2	-	18	TRBJ2-1	TRBV9
CASRGQGNGYTF	TGTGCCAGCAGGGGACAGGGGAATGGCTACACCTTC	TRBD1	-	12	TRBJ1-2	TRBV25-1
CASSRGLDNPEAFF	TGCGCCAGCAGCAGGGGGCTCGACAACCCTGAAGCTTTCTTT	TRBD1	-	14	TRBJ1-1	TRBV5-1
CAWGFLRGGTEAFF	TGTGCCTGGGGTTTTTTACGGGGGGGAACTGAAGCTTTCTTT	-	once	14	TRBJ1-1	TRBV30
CATSQFTTNEKLFF	TGTGCCACCTCCCAGTTTACAACTAATGAAAAACTGTTTTTT	-	few	14	TRBJ1-4	TRBV6-5
CASKTGTGAFEQYF	TGTGCCAGCAAGACCGGGACAGGGGCCTTCGAGCAGTACTTC	-	-	14	TRBJ2-7	TRBV21-1
CASRLLGTSSYEQYF	TGTGCCAGCAGACTCCTCGGGACATCGTCCTACGAGCAGTACTTC	-	-	15	TRBJ2-7	TRBV6-6
CASSYNRDFPFTGELFF	TGTGCCAGCAGTTACAACCGGGACTTTCCCTTCACCGGGGAGCTGTTTTTT	-	once	17	TRBJ2-2	TRBV28
CASSLGGSDGYTF	TGTGCCAGCAGTTTGGGGGGTTCGGATGGCTACACCTTC	-	once	13	TRBJ1-2	TRBV28
CASSPRAGGREKLFF	TGTGCCAGCAGCCCCCGGGCAGGGGGTCGGGAAAAACTGTTTTTT	TRBD1	-	15	TRBJ1-4	TRBV7-9